This is a list of T cell receptor beta chains from one sample in a study of blood T cell repertoires in COVID-19. Generated by immunoSEQ multiplex PCR, the TCRdb table keeps only in-frame clones and is missing some. The sample carries about 220,000 clones, roughly 90% recorded once. Material for sequencing was peripheral blood. Receptor source: a man aged 35 to 55 with active or convalescent COVID-19. The CDR3 runs from the conserved cysteine through the conserved F or W. Fields, in order: J gene, D gene, V gene, clone size, CDR3 protein, CDR3 DNA. A D gene is named only where the DNA matches it firmly. Only some rows state a clone size, as once, few, many or a class for expanded clones.

J gene: TRBJ2-7; D gene: .; V gene: TRBV6-5; clone size: .; CDR3 protein: CASSYAGSYEQYF; CDR3 DNA: TGTGCCAGCAGTTACGCAGGGTCCTACGAGCAGTACTTC
J gene: TRBJ1-5; D gene: .; V gene: TRBV18; clone size: .; CDR3 protein: CASSPQGFGNQPQHF; CDR3 DNA: TGTGCCAGCTCCCCTCAGGGTTTTGGCAATCAGCCCCAGCATTTT
J gene: TRBJ2-7; D gene: TRBD1; V gene: TRBV7-2; clone size: .; CDR3 protein: CASSPRTGSEVQYF; CDR3 DNA: TGTGCCAGCAGCCCGCGGACAGGGTCTGAAGTGCAGTACTTC
J gene: TRBJ2-3; D gene: TRBD2; V gene: TRBV3-1/TRBV3-2; clone size: .; CDR3 protein: CASSRLAGGPDTQYF; CDR3 DNA: TGTGCCAGCAGCCGGCTAGCGGGAGGGCCGGATACGCAGTATTTT
J gene: TRBJ2-7; D gene: TRBD1; V gene: TRBV30; clone size: .; CDR3 protein: CAWSRDRGPSAWF; CDR3 DNA: TGTGCCTGGAGCCGGGACAGGGGCCCTTCGGCATGGTTC
J gene: TRBJ1-5; D gene: TRBD1; V gene: TRBV4-1; clone size: .; CDR3 protein: CASSQVLVGQQNQPQHF; CDR3 DNA: TGCGCCAGCAGCCAAGTACTTGTGGGACAGCAGAATCAGCCCCAGCATTTT
J gene: TRBJ2-5; D gene: TRBD2; V gene: TRBV28; clone size: .; CDR3 protein: CASSGTSGRRETQYF; CDR3 DNA: TGTGCCAGCAGCGGGACTAGCGGGAGGCGGGAGACCCAGTACTTC
J gene: TRBJ1-3; D gene: .; V gene: TRBV7-9; clone size: .; CDR3 protein: CASSLGVGSDSGNTIYF; CDR3 DNA: TGTGCCAGCAGCTTAGGGGTGGGCTCTGACTCTGGAAACACCATATATTTT
J gene: TRBJ2-5; D gene: TRBD1; V gene: TRBV3-1/TRBV3-2; clone size: .; CDR3 protein: CASSQAGTGLTQYF; CDR3 DNA: TGTGCCAGCAGCCAAGCGGGGACAGGGCTCACCCAGTACTTC
J gene: TRBJ1-5; D gene: TRBD1; V gene: TRBV6-5; clone size: .; CDR3 protein: CASTRDRSGNQPQHF; CDR3 DNA: TGTGCCAGCACCAGGGACAGGTCGGGCAATCAGCCCCAGCATTTT
J gene: TRBJ1-2; D gene: .; V gene: TRBV11-2; clone size: .; CDR3 protein: CASSLDPGSHYGYTF; CDR3 DNA: TGTGCCAGCAGCTTAGACCCGGGTAGCCACTATGGCTACACCTTC
J gene: TRBJ1-1; D gene: .; V gene: TRBV5-1; clone size: .; CDR3 protein: CASSPSPMDYGDTEAFF; CDR3 DNA: TGCGCCAGCAGCCCCAGCCCGATGGACTACGGGGACACTGAAGCTTTCTTT
J gene: TRBJ1-1; D gene: .; V gene: TRBV11-2; clone size: .; CDR3 protein: CASSLWDIRATTEAFF; CDR3 DNA: TGTGCCAGCAGCCTATGGGACATTCGCGCGACCACTGAAGCTTTCTTT
J gene: TRBJ2-2; D gene: TRBD1; V gene: TRBV5-1; clone size: .; CDR3 protein: CASSLGQGTGELFF; CDR3 DNA: TGCGCCAGCAGCTTGGGACAGGGGACCGGGGAGCTGTTTTTT
J gene: TRBJ1-5; D gene: .; V gene: TRBV21-1; clone size: .; CDR3 protein: CASTFCKAHSNQPQHF; CDR3 DNA: TGTGCCAGCACCTTCTGTAAAGCCCATAGCAATCAGCCCCAGCATTTT
J gene: TRBJ2-1; D gene: .; V gene: TRBV12-3/TRBV12-4; clone size: .; CDR3 protein: CASSFGTNNEQFF; CDR3 DNA: TGTGCCAGCAGTTTTGGCACAAACAATGAGCAGTTCTTC
J gene: TRBJ2-1; D gene: .; V gene: TRBV3-1/TRBV3-2; clone size: .; CDR3 protein: CASSQGSRDFQGQFF; CDR3 DNA: TGTGCCAGCAGCCAAGGGAGTAGGGACTTCCAGGGGCAGTTCTTC
J gene: TRBJ1-5; D gene: .; V gene: TRBV2; clone size: once; CDR3 protein: CASSGPTGSYSNQPQHF; CDR3 DNA: TGTGCCAGCAGTGGCCCGACAGGTTCTTATAGCAATCAGCCCCAGCATTTT
J gene: TRBJ1-3; D gene: .; V gene: TRBV3-1/TRBV3-2; clone size: .; CDR3 protein: CASSQGRLTGNTIYF; CDR3 DNA: TGTGCCAGCAGCCAAGGAAGACTAACTGGAAACACCATATATTTT
J gene: TRBJ2-7; D gene: .; V gene: TRBV19; clone size: .; CDR3 protein: CASSIAGEREQYF; CDR3 DNA: TGTGCCAGTAGTATAGCGGGGGAGCGCGAGCAGTACTTC
J gene: TRBJ1-2; D gene: TRBD1; V gene: TRBV27; clone size: few; CDR3 protein: CASSGGGQGNYGYTF; CDR3 DNA: TGTGCCAGCAGTGGGGGGGGACAGGGTAACTATGGCTACACCTTC
J gene: TRBJ2-3; D gene: .; V gene: TRBV7-9; clone size: .; CDR3 protein: CASSFKIGESDTQYF; CDR3 DNA: TGTGCCAGCAGCTTTAAGATCGGGGAGTCAGATACGCAGTATTTT
J gene: TRBJ1-4; D gene: .; V gene: TRBV28; clone size: once; CDR3 protein: CASSPGVELSTNEKLFF; CDR3 DNA: TGTGCCAGCAGTCCCGGGGTGGAACTCTCAACTAATGAAAAACTGTTTTTT
J gene: TRBJ1-2; D gene: TRBD1; V gene: TRBV6-5; clone size: once; CDR3 protein: CASRTGGSPHYGYTF; CDR3 DNA: TGTGCCAGCAGGACAGGGGGTTCTCCTCACTATGGCTACACCTTC
J gene: TRBJ2-3; D gene: .; V gene: TRBV10-3; clone size: .; CDR3 protein: CAISESEGVTDTQYF; CDR3 DNA: TGTGCCATCAGTGAGTCTGAGGGAGTTACAGATACGCAGTATTTT
J gene: TRBJ1-1; D gene: .; V gene: TRBV19; clone size: once; CDR3 protein: CAVTAGATEAFF; CDR3 DNA: TGTGCCGTCACGGCGGGGGCGACTGAAGCTTTCTTT
J gene: TRBJ2-7; D gene: .; V gene: TRBV7-2; clone size: .; CDR3 protein: CASSFGRTYEQYF; CDR3 DNA: TGTGCCAGCAGCTTCGGCAGGACCTACGAGCAGTACTTC
J gene: TRBJ1-3; D gene: .; V gene: TRBV4-1; clone size: .; CDR3 protein: CASSQDFAIYF; CDR3 DNA: TGCGCCAGCAGCCAAGATTTCGCCATATATTTT
J gene: TRBJ2-1; D gene: TRBD2; V gene: TRBV4-1; clone size: .; CDR3 protein: CASSHRLSGAPNEQFF; CDR3 DNA: TGCGCCAGCAGCCATCGACTAAGCGGGGCTCCGAATGAGCAGTTCTTC
J gene: TRBJ1-2; D gene: .; V gene: TRBV10-1; clone size: .; CDR3 protein: CASSGQQDYYGYTF; CDR3 DNA: TGCGCCAGCAGTGGTCAACAGGATTACTATGGCTACACCTTC
J gene: TRBJ1-2; D gene: .; V gene: TRBV5-1; clone size: .; CDR3 protein: CASGGDRTNYGYTF; CDR3 DNA: TGCGCCAGCGGTGGAGACAGGACTAACTATGGCTACACCTTC
J gene: TRBJ1-2; D gene: .; V gene: TRBV6-4; clone size: .; CDR3 protein: CASSEEGNYGYTF; CDR3 DNA: TGTGCCAGCAGTGAGGAGGGTAACTATGGCTACACCTTC
J gene: TRBJ2-3; D gene: TRBD1; V gene: TRBV5-1; clone size: once; CDR3 protein: CASDTGGVIDTQYF; CDR3 DNA: TGCGCCAGCGATACAGGGGGAGTTATAGATACGCAGTATTTT
J gene: TRBJ1-2; D gene: TRBD1; V gene: TRBV27; clone size: .; CDR3 protein: CASSRTGGVYGYTF; CDR3 DNA: TGTGCCAGCAGCCGGACAGGGGGCGTCTATGGCTACACCTTC
J gene: TRBJ2-7; D gene: TRBD1; V gene: TRBV28; clone size: .; CDR3 protein: CASSLTGALYEQYF; CDR3 DNA: TGTGCCAGCAGTTTGACAGGGGCCCTCTACGAGCAGTACTTC
J gene: TRBJ2-2; D gene: TRBD2; V gene: TRBV18; clone size: once; CDR3 protein: CASSATSDVTGELFF; CDR3 DNA: TGTGCCAGCTCAGCCACTAGCGACGTCACCGGGGAGCTGTTTTTT
J gene: TRBJ1-1; D gene: TRBD1; V gene: TRBV28; clone size: .; CDR3 protein: CASSLSQGDTEAFF; CDR3 DNA: TGTGCCAGCAGTTTATCGCAGGGGGACACTGAAGCTTTCTTT
J gene: TRBJ1-6; D gene: TRBD1; V gene: TRBV6-5; clone size: few; CDR3 protein: CASRGTIQGMLTHF; CDR3 DNA: TGTGCCAGCAGAGGTACCATACAGGGGATGTTGACCCACTTT
J gene: TRBJ1-5; D gene: .; V gene: TRBV5-1; clone size: .; CDR3 protein: CASSLDAGQPQHF; CDR3 DNA: TGCGCCAGCAGCTTGGATGCGGGACAGCCCCAGCATTTT